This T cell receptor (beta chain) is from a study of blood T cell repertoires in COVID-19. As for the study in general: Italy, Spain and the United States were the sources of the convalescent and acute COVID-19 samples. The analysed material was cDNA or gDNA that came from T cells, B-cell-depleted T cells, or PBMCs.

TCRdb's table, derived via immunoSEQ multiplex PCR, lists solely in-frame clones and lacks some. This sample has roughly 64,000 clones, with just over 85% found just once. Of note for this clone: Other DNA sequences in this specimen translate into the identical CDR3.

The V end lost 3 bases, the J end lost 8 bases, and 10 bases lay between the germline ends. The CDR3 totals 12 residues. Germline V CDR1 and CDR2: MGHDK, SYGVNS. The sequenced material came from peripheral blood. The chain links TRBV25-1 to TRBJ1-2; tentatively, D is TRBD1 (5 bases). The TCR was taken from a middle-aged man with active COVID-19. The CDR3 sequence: CASSEGGGGYTF. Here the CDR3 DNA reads TGTGCCAGCAGTGAGGGGGGAGGCGGCTACACCTTC.